A single sample gave rise to the 6 T cell receptor beta chains below, sequenced in a study of shared clonotypes between healthy human individuals. Assay used: immunoSEQ multiplex PCR; TCRdb lists only in-frame clones, some missing. The table records about 1.9 million clones, around 93% of them present only once. Only CD45RO-negative cells positively selected for CCR7 counted as naive CD8 cells, so terminally differentiated effector memory CD45RA+ cells were excluded. Sequenced material: naive CD8+ T cells from PBMCs. These receptors were obtained from a man between 18 and 29 years old in good health. Some clones in this sample may be carry-over from other donors' samples.

This clone has just a few counts. V usage is TRBV25-1 and J usage is TRBJ1-2; D is unclear. V lost 2 bases, J lost 4 bases, and 5 bases lay in between. This CDR3 is 12 amino acids long. Germline values: CDR1 MGHDK, CDR2 SYGVNS. The CDR3 here is CASSEAIYGYTF. CDR3 nucleotides: TGTGCCAGCAGTGAAGCCATCTATGGCTACACCTTC.

This chain connects TRBV29-1 to TRBJ2-2; D gene uncertain. In germline, CDR1 is SQVTM, CDR2 ANQGSEA. Trimming removed 7 bases from V and 4 bases from J, with 7 bases in between. The CDR3 is 11 residues long. This CDR3 is CSAYTTGELFF. CDR3 DNA: TGCAGCGCATACACCACCGGGGAGCTGTTTTTT.

This chain uses TRBV29-1 with TRBJ2-7; possible D gene TRBD2, 6 bases. The CDR3 totals 14 residues. The V end was cut by 7 bases, the J end by 3 bases, with 19 bases between. In germline, CDR1 is SQVTM, CDR2 ANQGSEA. DNA of the CDR3: TGCAGCGGGCGCCCGGGGGAGGAAATCTACGAGCAGTACTTC. The encoded protein is CSGRPGEEIYEQYF.

The rearrangement links TRBV27 to TRBJ2-3; D gene unclear. Germline V gene data show CDR1 as MNHEY and CDR2 as SMNVEV (reference sequence). This CDR3 spans 15 amino acids. Trimming took 5 bases from V and 0 from J, leaving 12 bases between them. The CDR3 DNA reads TGTGCCAGCAGTATCGGACGGGCTAGCACAGATACGCAGTATTTT. The encoded protein is CASSIGRASTDTQYF.

In the case of this clone: One end of the junction fails to match germline, which may point to a read error. The chain combines TRBV19 with TRBJ2-5; no reliable D call. The CDR3 spans 13 residues. Germline values: CDR1 LNHDA, CDR2 SQIVND (reference sequence). This CDR3 is CASSMNSQETQYF. CDR3 sequence (DNA): TGTGCCAGCAGTATGAACAGTCAAGAGACCCAGTACTTC. Full variable domain (remainder filled in from reference TRBV19 and TRBJ2-5): DGGITQSPKYLFRKEGQNVTLSCEQNLNHDAMYWYRQDPGQGLRLIYYSQIVNDFQKGDIAEGYSVSREKKESFPLTVTSAQKNPTAFYLCASSMNSQETQYFGPGTRLLVL.

In its sample, this clone was seen once. The rearrangement joins TRBV27 to TRBJ1-1; 7 bases agree with TRBD1. The CDR3 has 16 residues. Germline values: CDR1 MNHEY, CDR2 SMNVEV (reference sequence). With 5 bases clipped from V and 5 bases from J, the junction kept 14 bases outside the gene matches. The CDR3 DNA reads TGTGCCAGCAGTCCAAGACAGGGTTCCCCAGGTACTGAAGCTTTCTTT. Translation: CASSPRQGSPGTEAFF.